The 14 T cell receptor beta chains in this list originate from one sample, sequenced in a study of esophageal squamous cell carcinoma under preoperative chemotherapy. Described time point: after preoperative PTX-NDP chemotherapy. TCRdb processed the PCR reads anew with MiXCR; each CDR3 protein has one entry. Of 15,000 to 20,000 distinct CDR3 sequences listed, roughly 46% are singletons. This sample was obtained from a patient given preoperative chemotherapy. The receptors derive from a human donor with esophageal squamous cell carcinoma. The donor label of this sample is uncertain.

This clonotype has ten or more counts. Since a much larger clone is just one base distant, this may be a read error. V gene TRBV7-3 combines with J gene TRBJ2-1; a possible D gene is TRBD1 (6 bases). Trimming pared 5 bases from V and 13 bases from J, leaving 24 bases between. The germline V gene has CDR1 SGHTA and CDR2 FQGTGA. The CDR3 has 15 amino acids. The CDR3 loop reads CASSPETGEKETQFF. In nucleotides, the CDR3 is TGTGCCAGCAGCCCCGAGACAGGAGAGAAAGAGACCCAGTTCTTC.

The chain has TRBV27 and TRBJ1-6, with a possible D match to TRBD1 (5 bases). The V gene lost 5 bases and the J gene lost 0 bases, with 14 bases spanning the gap. The CDR3 runs 17 residues. The germline V gene encodes CDR1 MNHEY and CDR2 SMNVEV (reference sequence). The CDR3 sequence: CASSPGVDSSYNSPLHF. CDR3 nucleotides: TGTGCCAGCAGTCCCGGTGTAGACAGCTCCTATAATTCACCCCTCCACTTT.

As regards this clonotype: Because it lacks the conserved phenylalanine or tryptophan at the end, this CDR3 is likely a read error. The V gene is TRBV20-1, the J gene TRBJ2-1; D tentatively fits TRBD1 or TRBD2 (5 bases each). The CDR3 is made up of 15 amino acids. Germline V lookup: CDR1 DFQATT, CDR2 SNEGSKA (reference sequence). Trimming removed 1 base at V and 7 bases at J, with 17 bases between. In DNA form, the CDR3 reads TGCAGTGCTAGAGCCCTAAATCAGGGAGAGAATGAGCAGTTCTTA. Translated, it gives CSARALNQGENEQFL.

This clonotype was counted at least ten times. The chain combines TRBV19 with TRBJ2-3; 8 nucleotides match TRBD2. CDR1 and CDR2 (germline): LNHDA, SQIVND (reference sequence). Unmatched junction bases numbered 8, after V lost 4 bases and J lost 2 bases. The length of the CDR3 is 16 residues. CDR3 residues: CASSKVGGRPTDTQYF. The CDR3 DNA reads as TGTGCCAGTAGTAAGGTTGGCGGGAGGCCCACAGATACGCAGTATTTT.

The V and J genes are TRBV6-1 and TRBJ1-6, with TRBD1 identical over 8 bases. Trimming at V came to 7 bases and at J to 10 bases, leaving 9 bases not matched to a gene. Germline-derived CDR1 and CDR2 are MNHNS and SASEGT. The CDR3 is 14 residues long. This chain's CDR3 is CASTMTGERSPLHF. DNA of the CDR3: TGTGCCAGCACTATGACAGGGGAGAGGTCACCCCTCCACTTT.

The chain combines TRBV6-4 with TRBJ2-3; D is possibly TRBD1 (6 bases). CDR1 and CDR2 (germline): MRHNA, SNTAGT. The CDR3 has 14 amino acids. With 4 bases removed from V and 1 base from J, the gap between germline ends came to 9 bases. In DNA, the CDR3 is TGTGCCAGCAGTGCGGCAGGGGGCACAGATACGCAGTATTTT. Its translation is CASSAAGGTDTQYF.

Relative to its sample, this clonotype is medium-sized. The V call is TRBV6-1, the J call TRBJ2-3, with 8 bases matching TRBD1. The germline gives CDR1 MNHNS, CDR2 SASEGT. V gave up 0 bases and J gave up 6 bases; unmatched junction bases: 5. CDR3 length equals 15 residues. The CDR3 is CASSEADRVRDTQYF. CDR3 nucleotide sequence: TGTGCCAGCAGTGAAGCGGACAGGGTTCGGGATACGCAGTATTTT.

This clonotype was observed a few times. The chain uses TRBV12-5 and TRBJ2-3, with 8 positions matching TRBD1. Germline V lookup: CDR1 LGHNT, CDR2 FRNRAP. The CDR3 is 13 amino acids. V gave up 6 bases and J gave up 11 bases; unmatched junction bases: 10. The CDR3 nucleotides are TGTGCTAGTGGGCTGACTACAGGGGGAAAGCAGTATTTT. Protein sequence: CASGLTTGGKQYF.

This clonotype was found many times. This rearrangement joins TRBV27 to TRBJ2-2; unclear D gene. The V gene's germline CDR1 is MNHEY and CDR2 SMNVEV (reference sequence). The CDR3 has 13 residues. V gave up 2 bases and J gave up 6 bases, with 7 bases separating them. This CDR3 is CASSLASSGELFF. The CDR3 DNA sequence: TGTGCCAGCAGTTTAGCGAGCTCCGGGGAGCTGTTTTTT.

In its sample, this clonotype was seen a few times. The V call is TRBV27, the J call TRBJ2-7; no firm D call. In germline, CDR1 is MNHEY, CDR2 SMNVEV (reference sequence). The germline V and J ends were trimmed by 4 bases and 2 bases, with 6 bases remaining between them. The CDR3 sequence is 12 residues long. This chain's CDR3 is CASSSTPYEQYF. CDR3 nucleotides: TGTGCCAGCAGTTCGACCCCCTACGAGCAGTACTTC.

Concerning this clonotype: No conserved phenylalanine or tryptophan ends this CDR3, so it is likely a read error. The chain carries TRBV7-8 and TRBJ2-5; D unclear. TRBJ2-1 explains the end of the DNA better; the J call may be wrong. This CDR3 spans 14 amino acids. Per germline, CDR1 SGHVS and CDR2 FQNEAQ. As DNA, the CDR3 is TGTGCCAGCGGCTCGGCTACGGCGAAAGCGACCCAGTTCTCG. Its translation is CASGSATAKATQFS.

Details on this clonotype: The conserved closing phenylalanine or tryptophan is absent in this CDR3, likely reflecting a read error. No DNA is shown, since the ends of the CDR3 on it are uncertain; the CDR3 is the one TCRdb lists. V usage is TRBV10-2 and J usage is TRBJ1-1. The CDR3 is 18 residues long, ends included. Germline assignment: CDR1 WSHSY and CDR2 SAAADI. The CDR3 is CASSRTSGSSGMSSSSGQ.

This chain connects TRBV4-1 to TRBJ2-1; D unclear. The CDR3 totals 14 residues. V lost 3 bases, J lost 8 bases, and 14 bases lay in between. Germline V gives CDR1 MGHRA, CDR2 YSYEKL. In nucleotides, the CDR3 is TGCGCCAGCAGCCACGAGCTTGGAACCTATGAGCAGTTCTTC. Amino acid sequence: CASSHELGTYEQFF.

Turning to this clonotype: The CDR3 carries no conserved terminal phenylalanine or tryptophan, so it likely arises from a read error. No DNA is shown, since the ends of the CDR3 on it are uncertain; the CDR3 is the one TCRdb lists. The J gene is TRBJ2-5, the V gene TRBV7-2. The CDR3 extends over 14 residues, inclusive of both ends. CDR1 and CDR2 (germline): SGHTA, FQGNSA. The CDR3 region is CASSSTVEKETRYS.